This T cell receptor beta chain was found in a study of human T cells and chemical hapten exposure. Study as a whole: The study enrolled mostly female patients with alopecia areata, totalis or universalis.

This clonotype was seen a single time. Its antigen is unidentified. Study observations and caveats: Expanded TCRs showed more large CDR3 clusters than pre-sensitization or healthy control sets. No shift was seen in TCRs above 1 in 1000 frequency with DPC sensitization.

Time point noted: patch test 1, 2 weeks after DPC sensitization. Noted treatment: therapeutic diphenylcyclopropenone sensitization with weekly scalp DPC. Unfractionated whole blood was the source from which total RNA was extracted. Trimming cost V 2 bases and J 2 bases, with 17 bases left between them. In germline, CDR1 is SGHKS, CDR2 YYEKEE (reference sequence). The CDR3 has 16 amino acids. TCRdb re-called the RACE reads through MiXCR, storing one row per CDR3 protein. Here the sample spans just under 350,000 distinct CDR3 sequences, around 6.9% being singletons. The material was whole blood, obtained in connection with sensitization to the hapten diphenylcyclopropenone (DPC). This clonotype was sampled from a young woman with alopecia areata. Some clones in this sample may be carry-over from other donors' samples. The chain employs TRBV5-5 and TRBJ2-7, with D perhaps given as TRBD1 or TRBD2 (5 bases each). DNA for the CDR3: TGTGCCAGCAGCTTAAATGGGACCCCCCTGGCCTACGAGCAGTACTTC. Its protein is CASSLNGTPLAYEQYF.